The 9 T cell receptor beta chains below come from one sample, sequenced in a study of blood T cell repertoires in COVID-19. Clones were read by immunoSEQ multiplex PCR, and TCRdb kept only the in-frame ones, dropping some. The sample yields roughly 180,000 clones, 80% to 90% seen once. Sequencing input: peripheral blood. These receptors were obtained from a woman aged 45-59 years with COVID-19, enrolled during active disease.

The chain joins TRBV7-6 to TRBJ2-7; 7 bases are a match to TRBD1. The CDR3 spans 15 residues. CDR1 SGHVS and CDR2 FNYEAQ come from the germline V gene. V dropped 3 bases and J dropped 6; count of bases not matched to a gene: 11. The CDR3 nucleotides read TGTGCCAGCAGCTTTGATCCGGGACAGATCCTCGAGCAGTACTTC. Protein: CASSFDPGQILEQYF.

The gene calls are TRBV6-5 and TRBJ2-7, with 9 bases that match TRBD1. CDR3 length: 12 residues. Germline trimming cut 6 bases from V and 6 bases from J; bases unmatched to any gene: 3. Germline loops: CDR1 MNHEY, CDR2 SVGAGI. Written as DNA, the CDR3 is TGTGCCAGCAGCCGGACAGGGGTCGAGCAGTACTTC. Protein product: CASSRTGVEQYF.

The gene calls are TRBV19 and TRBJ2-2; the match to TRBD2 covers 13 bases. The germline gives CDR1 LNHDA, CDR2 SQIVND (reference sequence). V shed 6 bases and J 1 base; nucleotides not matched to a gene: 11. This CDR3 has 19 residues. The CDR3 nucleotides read TGTGCCAGTAGCAGGACGTTGGGGACTAGCGGGATGAACACCGGGGAGCTGTTTTTT. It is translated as CASSRTLGTSGMNTGELFF.

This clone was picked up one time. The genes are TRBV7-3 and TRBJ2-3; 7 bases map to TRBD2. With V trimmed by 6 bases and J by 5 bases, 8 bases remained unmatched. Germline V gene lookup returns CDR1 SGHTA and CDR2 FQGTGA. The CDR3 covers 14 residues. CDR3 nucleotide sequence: TGTGCCAGCAGTTCACAGACGGGGGGAGATACGCAGTATTTT. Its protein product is CASSSQTGGDTQYF.

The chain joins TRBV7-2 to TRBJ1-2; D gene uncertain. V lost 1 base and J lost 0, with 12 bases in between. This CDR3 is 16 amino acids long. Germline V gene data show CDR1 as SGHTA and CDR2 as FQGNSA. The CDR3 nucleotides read TGTGCCAGCAGCTTAGGAGGGAGAGCAGCTAACTATGGCTACACCTTC. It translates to CASSLGGRAANYGYTF.

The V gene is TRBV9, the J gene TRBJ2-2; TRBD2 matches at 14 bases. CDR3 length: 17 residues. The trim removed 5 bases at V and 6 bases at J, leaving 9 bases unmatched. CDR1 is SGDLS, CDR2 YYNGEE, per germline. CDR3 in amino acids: CASSPTSGGALSGELFF. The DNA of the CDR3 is TGTGCCAGCAGTCCGACTAGCGGGGGGGCCCTCTCCGGGGAGCTGTTTTTT. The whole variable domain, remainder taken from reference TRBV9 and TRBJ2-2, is DSGVTQTPKHLITATGQRVTLRCSPRSGDLSVYWYQQSLDQGLQFLIQYYNGEERAKGNILERFSAQQFPDLHSELNLSSLELGDSALYFCASSPTSGGALSGELFFGEGSRLTVL.

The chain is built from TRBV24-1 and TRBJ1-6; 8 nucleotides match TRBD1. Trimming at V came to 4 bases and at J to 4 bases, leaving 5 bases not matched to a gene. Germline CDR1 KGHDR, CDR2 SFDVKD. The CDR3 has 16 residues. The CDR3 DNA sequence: TGTGCCACCAGTGACCCGGACAGGGCTTATAATTCACCCCTCCACTTT. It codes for CATSDPDRAYNSPLHF.

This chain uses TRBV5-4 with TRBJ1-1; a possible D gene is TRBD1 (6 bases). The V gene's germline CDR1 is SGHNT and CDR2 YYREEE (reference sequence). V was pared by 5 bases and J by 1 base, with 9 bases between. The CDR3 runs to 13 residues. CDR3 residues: CASSRGQNTEAFF. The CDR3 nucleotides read TGTGCCAGCAGTCGGGGACAGAACACTGAAGCTTTCTTT.

CDR3 nucleotides: TGTGCCTGCGACAGGGCGCAGGGTCAGCCCCAGCATTTT. The encoded protein is CACDRAQGQPQHF. The chain is built from TRBV30 and TRBJ1-5, with 7 bases that match TRBD1. V was pared by 6 bases and J by 6 bases, with 8 bases of the junction left unmatched. Looked up from germline, CDR1 is GTSNPN and CDR2 is SVGIG (reference sequence). This CDR3 region has 13 residues.